This passage covers 11 T cell receptor beta chains from one sample sequenced in a study of blood T cells in healthy people across ages. A second PCR of 7 to 11 cycles used a sample-barcoded 5' primer and a J-beta primer mix. One entry per CDR3 protein, called by TCRdb with MiXCR from the 5' RACE reads. Of over 1,500,000 distinct CDR3 sequences listed, around half were seen once; the top ten hold around 2.1%. What was sequenced was blood. These receptors were taken from a woman between 40 and 55 years old in good health.

This clonotype was seen a handful of times. The gene calls are TRBV5-1 and TRBJ2-7; the match to TRBD2 covers 14 bases. V was pared by 2 bases and J by 1 base, with 8 bases of the junction left unmatched. CDR1 is SGHRS, CDR2 YFSETQ, per germline. The CDR3 sequence is 18 residues long. This CDR3 is CASSFGLAGGHSSYEQYF. The CDR3 bases are TGCGCCAGCAGCTTTGGACTAGCGGGGGGCCATTCTTCCTACGAGCAGTACTTC. The full variable domain, rest sourced from reference TRBV5-1 and TRBJ2-7, is KAGVTQTPRYLIKTRGQQVTLSCSPISGHRSVSWYQQTPGQGLQFLFEYFSETQRNKGNFPGRFSGRQFSNSRSEMNVSTLELGDSALYLCASSFGLAGGHSSYEQYFGPGTRLTVT.

The V and J genes are TRBV28 and TRBJ2-3, with TRBD2 matching 9 bases. The trim removed 8 bases at V and 0 bases at J, leaving 9 bases unmatched. Per the germline V gene, CDR1 is MDHEN and CDR2 is SYDVKM. This CDR3 has 16 residues. CDR3 nucleotides: TGTGCCAGCTGGCCCCTAGCGGGGCGAAGCACAGATACGCAGTATTTT. Translating it yields CASWPLAGRSTDTQYF.

The chain carries TRBV13 and TRBJ2-1; 7 bases line up with TRBD1. CDR1 PRHDT and CDR2 FYEKMQ come from the germline V gene (reference sequence). Trimming took 4 bases from V and 4 from J; bases not matched to a gene: 13. The CDR3 runs 17 residues. CDR3 residues: CASSSEQGSRLYNEQFF. CDR3 nucleotides: TGTGCCAGCAGCTCAGAACAGGGGTCTAGGCTTTACAATGAGCAGTTCTTC.

The rearrangement links TRBV15 to TRBJ2-1; the D gene is possibly TRBD2 (5 bases). CDR3 size: 13 residues. The germline V gene encodes CDR1 LNHNV and CDR2 YYDKDF (reference sequence). Between the trimmed V and J ends, which lost 3 bases and 3 bases, there was a span of 6 bases. The CDR3 region is CATSRDFYNEQFF. The CDR3 coding sequence is TGTGCCACCAGCAGGGACTTCTACAATGAGCAGTTCTTC. Looking up the rest from reference TRBV15 and TRBJ2-1 gives the full variable domain: DAMVIQNPRYQVTQFGKPVTLSCSQTLNHNVMYWYQQKSSQAPKLLFHYYDKDFNNEADTPDNFQSRRPNTSFCFLDIRSPGLGDTAMYLCATSRDFYNEQFFGPGTRLTVL.

The rearrangement links TRBV4-3 to TRBJ2-2; 9 nucleotides agree with TRBD2. This CDR3 spans 21 amino acids. J gave up 1 base and V 1 base, and 16 bases lay outside the gene matches. Germline V gives CDR1 LGHNA, CDR2 YSLEER. The DNA of the CDR3 is TGCGCCAGCAGCCAAGGTCCCTCCGGGACTAGCTCTCGGATGAACACCGGGGAGCTGTTTTTT. This sequence encodes CASSQGPSGTSSRMNTGELFF.

A word on this clonotype: At one of its ends the junction is not consistent with the germline gene, which may arise from a read error. The chain is built from TRBV25-1 and TRBJ2-5; TRBD1 agrees at 7 bases. The CDR3 loop spans 15 amino acids. The germline V gene encodes CDR1 MGHDK and CDR2 SYGVNS. As DNA, the CDR3 is TGTGCCAGCAGTATTCCAGGGGGTGGCCAAGCGACCCAGTACTTC. Residues: CASSIPGGGQATQYF.

This clonotype came up a few times. The rearrangement links TRBV7-9 to TRBJ1-1; a weak D match, TRBD1 (5 bases). The length of the CDR3 is 12 residues. Trimming stripped 4 bases from V and 8 bases from J, with 11 bases between. Germline CDR1 reads SEHNR; CDR2 reads FQNEAQ (reference sequence). The CDR3 here is CASSSDRGEAFF. The CDR3 nucleotides read TGTGCCAGCAGCTCCGACAGAGGAGAAGCTTTCTTT.

This clonotype was counted ten times or more. The chain carries TRBV12-3 or TRBV12-4 and TRBJ1-2; D possibly corresponds to TRBD1 (5 bases). V was cut by 6 bases and J by 4 bases, with 15 bases left in between. The length of the CDR3 is 14 residues. For the CDR3, the DNA is TGTGCCAGCAGACCCGTTGGGGCGGTCTATGGCTACACCTTC. Protein sequence: CASRPVGAVYGYTF.

The rearrangement links TRBV7-2 to TRBJ2-7; D ambiguous. The CDR3 consists of 19 residues. Germline CDR1 reads SGHTA; CDR2 reads FQGNSA. V shed 5 bases and J shed 7 bases, with 33 bases lying between them. Written as DNA, the CDR3 is TGTGCCAGCAGCAAAATTCCCGGTTTAGTGGCGGCAATCTACAATGAGCAGTACTTC. Its translation: CASSKIPGLVAAIYNEQYF.

The genes are TRBV12-3 or TRBV12-4 and TRBJ2-1, with 10 positions matching TRBD2. The CDR3 consists of 16 residues. With 6 bases clipped from V and 7 bases from J, the junction kept 12 bases outside the gene matches. The CDR3 sequence is CASSPTSGAFGNEQFF. The DNA of the CDR3 is TGTGCCAGCAGCCCAACTAGCGGGGCATTTGGGAATGAGCAGTTCTTC.

This clonotype was counted only a few times. This chain uses TRBV2 with TRBJ2-6; the D is unclear. Trimming took 7 bases from V and 0 from J, leaving 7 bases between them. This CDR3 is built from 14 residues. Germline CDR1 reads SNHLY; CDR2 reads FYNNEI. DNA of the CDR3: TGTGCCAGCATCCAGAGCTCTGGGGCCAACGTCCTGACTTTC. Translation gives CASIQSSGANVLTF.